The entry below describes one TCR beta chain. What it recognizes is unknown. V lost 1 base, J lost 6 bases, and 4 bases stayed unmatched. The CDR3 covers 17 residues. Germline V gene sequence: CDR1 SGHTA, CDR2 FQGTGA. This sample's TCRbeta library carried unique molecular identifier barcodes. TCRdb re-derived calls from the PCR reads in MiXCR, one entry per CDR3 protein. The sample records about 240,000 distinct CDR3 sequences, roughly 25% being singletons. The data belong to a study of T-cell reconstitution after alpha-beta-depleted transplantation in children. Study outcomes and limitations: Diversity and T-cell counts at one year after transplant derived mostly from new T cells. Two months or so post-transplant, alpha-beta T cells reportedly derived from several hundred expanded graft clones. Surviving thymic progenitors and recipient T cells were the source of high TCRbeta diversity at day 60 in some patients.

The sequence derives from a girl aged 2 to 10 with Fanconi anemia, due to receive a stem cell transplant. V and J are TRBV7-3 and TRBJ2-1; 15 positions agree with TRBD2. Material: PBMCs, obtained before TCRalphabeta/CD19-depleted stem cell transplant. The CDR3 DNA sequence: TGTGCCAGCAGCTTAAGACTGGGACTAGCGGGGGGCAATGAGCAGTTCTTC. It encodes CASSLRLGLAGGNEQFF.